What follows describes a single T cell receptor beta chain. Original analysis: Nucleated cell counts were estimated from reference gene primer amplification. Some clones are missing from TCRdb's copy, which holds only in-frame ones; the method was immunoSEQ multiplex PCR. D and trimming come from the DNA, and the V and J calls and clone size come from that table. In the table there are about 100,000 clones, over 65% of which are singletons. This sample was taken from a study of blood T cell repertoires in COVID-19. About the research overall: Material from acute and convalescent COVID-19 was sourced from the United States, Italy and Spain. T cells, B-cell-depleted T cells, or PBMCs provided the cDNA or gDNA that served as material.

V lost 2 bases to trimming and J lost 10 bases, with 12 bases between them. The length of the CDR3 is 13 residues. Germline CDR1 reads KGHSH; CDR2 reads LQKENI. The TCR sequence derives from a human donor in a cohort sampled during active COVID-19. Sequenced: peripheral blood. V is TRBV18 and J is TRBJ2-1; D is perhaps TRBD2 (5 bases). The CDR3 region is CASSPTPSGEQFF. The CDR3 nucleotides read TGTGCCAGCTCACCAACCCCGTCGGGAGAGCAGTTCTTC.